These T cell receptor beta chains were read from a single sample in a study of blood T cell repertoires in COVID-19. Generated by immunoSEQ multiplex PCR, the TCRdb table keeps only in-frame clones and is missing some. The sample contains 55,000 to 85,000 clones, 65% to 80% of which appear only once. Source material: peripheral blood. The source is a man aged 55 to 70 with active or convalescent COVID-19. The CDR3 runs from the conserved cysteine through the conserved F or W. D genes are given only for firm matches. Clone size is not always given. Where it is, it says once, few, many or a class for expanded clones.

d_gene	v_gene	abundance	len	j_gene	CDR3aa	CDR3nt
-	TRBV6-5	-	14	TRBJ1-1	CASSYLVPGTEAFF	TGTGCCAGCAGTTACCTCGTTCCGGGCACTGAAGCTTTCTTT
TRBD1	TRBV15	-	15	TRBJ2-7	CATSRDGTGLYEQYF	TGTGCCACCAGCAGAGATGGGACAGGGCTCTACGAGCAGTACTTC
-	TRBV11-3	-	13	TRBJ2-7	CASSLQDSYEQYF	TGTGCCAGCAGCTTACAGGACTCCTACGAGCAGTACTTC
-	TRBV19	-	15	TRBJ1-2	CASSMVGLKNYGYTF	TGTGCCAGTAGTATGGTGGGACTTAAAAACTATGGCTACACCTTC
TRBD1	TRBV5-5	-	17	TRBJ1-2	CASSLAPDRGTLYGYTF	TGTGCCAGCAGCTTGGCCCCGGACAGGGGAACCCTCTATGGCTACACCTTC
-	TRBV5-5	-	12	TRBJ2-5	CASSLIQETQYF	TGTGCCAGCAGCCTTATACAAGAGACCCAGTACTTC
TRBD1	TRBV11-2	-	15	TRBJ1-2	CASSHTGEEDYGYTF	TGTGCCAGCAGCCATACAGGGGAGGAAGACTATGGCTACACCTTC
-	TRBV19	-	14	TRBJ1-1	CATKIVQGYTEAFF	TGTGCCACTAAAATTGTGCAGGGATACACTGAAGCTTTCTTT
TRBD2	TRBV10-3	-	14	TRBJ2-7	CAMGGTSGSYEQYF	TGTGCCATGGGGGGCACTAGCGGATCCTACGAGCAGTACTTC
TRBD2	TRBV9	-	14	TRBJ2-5	CASSVRGGQETQYF	TGTGCCAGCAGCGTGCGGGGGGGGCAGGAGACCCAGTACTTC
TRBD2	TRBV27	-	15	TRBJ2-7	CASSLLAASGGEQYF	TGTGCCAGCAGTTTATTAGCGGCTAGCGGGGGCGAGCAGTACTTC
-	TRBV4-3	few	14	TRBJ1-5	CASSQERSSQPQHF	TGCGCCAGCAGCCAAGAACGGTCAAGTCAGCCCCAGCATTTT
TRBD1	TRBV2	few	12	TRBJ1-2	CASSTGVYGYTF	TGTGCCAGCTCCACAGGGGTCTATGGCTACACCTTC
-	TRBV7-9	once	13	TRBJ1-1	CASSLKGGTEAFF	TGTGCCAGCAGCTTAAAGGGAGGCACTGAAGCTTTCTTT
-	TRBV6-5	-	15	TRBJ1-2	CASSPAGRGNYGYTF	TGTGCCAGCAGTCCCGCGGGCAGGGGAAACTATGGCTACACCTTC
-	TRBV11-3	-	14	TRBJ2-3	CASSLTPSTDTQYF	TGTGCCAGCAGCCTAACTCCGAGCACAGATACGCAGTATTTT
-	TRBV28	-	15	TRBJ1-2	CASSLEGGRIYGYTF	TGTGCCAGCAGTTTAGAGGGGGGGCGCATCTATGGCTACACCTTC
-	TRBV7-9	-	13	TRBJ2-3	CASAQGSTDTQYF	TGTGCCAGCGCCCAGGGAAGCACAGATACGCAGTATTTT
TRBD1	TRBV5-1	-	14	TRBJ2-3	CASSLGTGSDTQYF	TGCGCCAGCAGCTTGGGGACAGGGTCAGATACGCAGTATTTT
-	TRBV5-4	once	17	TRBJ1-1	CASSFFPGGLGGTEAFF	TGTGCCAGCAGCTTCTTTCCGGGTGGACTCGGTGGCACTGAAGCTTTCTTT
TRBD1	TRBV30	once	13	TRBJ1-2	CAWSRQGSYGYTF	TGTGCCTGGAGTAGACAGGGTAGCTATGGCTACACCTTC
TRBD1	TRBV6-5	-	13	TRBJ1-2	CASSMTGGRGYTF	TGTGCCAGCAGTATGACAGGGGGACGAGGCTACACCTTC
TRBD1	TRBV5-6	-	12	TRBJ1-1	CASSWDRAEAFF	TGTGCCAGCAGCTGGGACAGGGCCGAAGCTTTCTTT
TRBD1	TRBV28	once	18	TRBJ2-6	CASSQQGFLLSGANVLTF	TGTGCCAGCAGTCAACAGGGGTTCCTCCTCTCTGGGGCCAACGTCCTGACTTTC
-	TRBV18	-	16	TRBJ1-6	CASSPNQPRGSSPLHF	TGTGCCAGCTCACCGAACCAGCCCCGAGGTAGTTCACCCCTCCACTTT
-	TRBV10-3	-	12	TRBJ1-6	CAIRGGNSPLHF	TGTGCCATTCGGGGGGGTAATTCACCCCTCCACTTT
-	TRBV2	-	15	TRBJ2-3	CASSEEGQNTDTQYF	TGTGCCAGCAGTGAAGAGGGGCAAAACACAGATACGCAGTATTTT
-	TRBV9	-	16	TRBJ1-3	CASSVDPSSSGNTIYF	TGTGCCAGCAGCGTGGATCCTAGTAGCTCTGGAAACACCATATATTTT
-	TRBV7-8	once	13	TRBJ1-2	CASSLVTGDGYTF	TGTGCCAGCAGCTTAGTAACAGGTGATGGCTACACCTTC
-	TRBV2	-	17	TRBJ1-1	CASSLLAGPLRGTEAFF	TGTGCCAGCAGTCTTCTCGCCGGGCCCCTCCGGGGCACTGAAGCTTTCTTT
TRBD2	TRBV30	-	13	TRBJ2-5	CAWSVRGTETQYF	TGTGCCTGGAGTGTGCGGGGGACAGAGACCCAGTACTTC
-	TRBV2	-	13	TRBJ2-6	CASSEGPENVLTF	TGTGCCAGCAGTGAAGGGCCCGAAAACGTCCTGACTTTC
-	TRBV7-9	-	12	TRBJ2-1	CASRSGENEQFF	TGTGCCAGCAGGTCAGGGGAAAATGAGCAGTTCTTC
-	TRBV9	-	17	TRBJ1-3	CASSVATGANSGNTIYF	TGTGCCAGCAGCGTAGCTACTGGGGCAAACTCTGGAAACACCATATATTTT
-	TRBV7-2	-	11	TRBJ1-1	CASSFRGEAFF	TGTGCCAGCAGCTTCAGAGGTGAAGCTTTCTTT
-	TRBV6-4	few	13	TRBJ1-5	CASSGEPGQPQHF	TGTGCCAGCAGTGGAGAACCAGGCCAGCCCCAGCATTTT
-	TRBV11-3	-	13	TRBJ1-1	CASSAQYDTEAFF	TGTGCCAGCAGCGCTCAGTACGACACTGAAGCTTTCTTT
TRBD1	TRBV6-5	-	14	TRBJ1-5	CASKATGGLRPQHF	TGTGCCAGCAAGGCGACAGGGGGCCTCCGGCCCCAGCATTTT
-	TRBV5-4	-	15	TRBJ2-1	CASSLAVSDNNEQFF	TGTGCCAGCAGCTTGGCCGTTTCAGATAACAATGAGCAGTTCTTC
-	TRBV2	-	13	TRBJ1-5	CASSAQSNQPQHF	TGTGCCAGCAGTGCCCAGTCCAATCAGCCCCAGCATTTT
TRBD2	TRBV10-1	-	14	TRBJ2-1	CASSATSGDNEQFF	TGCGCCAGCAGTGCCACTAGCGGGGACAATGAGCAGTTCTTC
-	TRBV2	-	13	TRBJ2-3	CASSEYRGGTQYF	TGTGCCAGCAGTGAGTACAGGGGAGGAACGCAGTATTTT
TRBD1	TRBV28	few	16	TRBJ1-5	CASSLSTGNLYQPQHF	TGTGCCAGCAGTTTATCGACAGGGAATCTTTATCAGCCCCAGCATTTT
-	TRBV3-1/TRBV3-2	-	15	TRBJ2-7	CASSQMPGSSYEQYF	TGTGCCAGCAGCCAAATGCCGGGAAGCTCCTACGAGCAGTACTTC
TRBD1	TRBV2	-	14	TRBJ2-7	CASSRDRGLYEQYF	TGTGCCAGCTCTAGGGACAGGGGGCTGTACGAGCAGTACTTC
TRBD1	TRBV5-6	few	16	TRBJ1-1	CASSLGDSLMNTEAFF	TGTGCCAGCAGCTTGGGGGACAGCCTCATGAACACTGAAGCTTTCTTT
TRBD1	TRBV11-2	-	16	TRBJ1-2	CASSLTQGTGNYGYTF	TGTGCCAGCAGCTTAACCCAAGGGACAGGGAACTATGGCTACACCTTC
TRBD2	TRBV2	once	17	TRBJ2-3	CASSENSGGVSTDTQYF	TGTGCCAGCAGTGAAAATAGCGGGGGGGTTAGCACAGATACGCAGTATTTT
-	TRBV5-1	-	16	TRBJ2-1	CASSFGQTSSYNEQFF	TGCGCCAGCAGCTTTGGACAGACGAGCTCCTACAATGAGCAGTTCTTC
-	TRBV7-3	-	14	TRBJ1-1	CASSLIGVATEAFF	TGTGCCAGCAGCTTAATAGGGGTGGCCACTGAAGCTTTCTTT
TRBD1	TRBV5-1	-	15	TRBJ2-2	CASRSGTGGPGELFF	TGCGCCAGCCGTTCCGGGACAGGGGGCCCCGGGGAGCTGTTTTTT
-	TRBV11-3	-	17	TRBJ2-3	CASSLEPWVAAADTQYF	TGTGCCAGCAGCTTAGAGCCCTGGGTAGCTGCAGCAGATACGCAGTATTTT
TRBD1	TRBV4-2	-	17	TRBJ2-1	CASSQDPTGGSYNEQFF	TGTGCCAGCAGCCAAGACCCGACAGGGGGCTCCTACAATGAGCAGTTCTTC
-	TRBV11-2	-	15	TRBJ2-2	CASTQGGLNTGELFF	TGTGCCAGCACTCAAGGGGGTCTGAACACCGGGGAGCTGTTTTTT
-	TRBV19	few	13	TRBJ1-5	CASSISRNQPQHF	TGTGCCAGTAGTATATCTCGCAATCAGCCCCAGCATTTT
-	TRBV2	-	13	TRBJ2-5	CASGSRQQETQYF	TGTGCCAGCGGGTCGCGGCAGCAAGAGACCCAGTACTTC
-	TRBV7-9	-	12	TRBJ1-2	CASSTRDNGYTF	TGTGCCAGCAGCACTCGGGACAATGGCTACACCTTC